This TCR beta chain is from a study of PD-1 blockade in classical Hodgkin lymphoma. Each and every patient relapsed after autologous stem cell transplantation, and patients got differing brentuximab vedotin exposure. Produced via immunoSEQ multiplex PCR; TCRdb's table is partial and in-frame only. The repertoire has tens of thousands of clones, about nine tenths of them found once; the top ten carry 2% to 3%. CDR3 length: 15 residues. In germline, CDR1 is SGHRS, CDR2 YFSETQ. Trimming cost V 4 bases and J 9 bases; bases outside gene matches: 12. In regard to this clone: Its antigen is still unknown.

Whole-study findings and limits: At C4D1, TCR diversity had climbed significantly for CD4+ cells, though not for CD8+ cells. Newly diagnosed patients reportedly had lower baseline TCR diversity than healthy donors.

This receptor was taken from a human donor with classical Hodgkin lymphoma. The V call is TRBV5-1, the J call TRBJ2-1; 8 positions agree with TRBD1. This specimen was peripheral blood mononuclear cells (PBMCs), taken at baseline. In DNA form, the CDR3 reads TGCGCCAGCAGCACCGGTGAGGACAGGGTAGGTGAGCAGTTCTTC. Its protein product is CASSTGEDRVGEQFF.